Following are 27 T cell receptor beta chains from one sample sequenced in a study of blood T cell repertoires in COVID-19. Using immunoSEQ multiplex PCR, the repertoire was profiled, and TCRdb retains in-frame clones only, with some absent. The profile shows 200,000 or so clones, approximately 84% of them singletons. The source material was PBMCs or T cells enriched from blood (not recorded which). These receptors all stem from a middle-aged man who had recovered from COVID-19.

This sequence joins TRBV27 and TRBJ1-3; a weak D match, TRBD1 (6 bases). The CDR3 covers 16 residues. V was clipped by 2 bases and J by 4 bases, with 15 bases between them. Germline CDR1 and CDR2: MNHEY and SMNVEV (reference sequence). The CDR3 DNA reads as TGTGCCAGCAGTTTAATAGGGGGTTTATCAGGAAACACCATATATTTT. It is translated as CASSLIGGLSGNTIYF.

This clone was seen once. The J gene is TRBJ1-2, the V gene TRBV5-8; TRBD1 matches at 10 bases. The CDR3 covers 16 residues. CDR1 is SGHTS and CDR2 is YDEGEE in the germline V gene. Germline trimming cut 0 bases from V and 6 bases from J; bases unmatched to any gene: 8. The CDR3 sequence is CASSLAGQGGRHGYTF. The CDR3 region has the DNA TGTGCCAGCAGCTTGGCCGGACAGGGGGGCCGACATGGCTACACCTTC.

This chain connects TRBV10-3 to TRBJ2-5; 12 nucleotides align to TRBD2. J lost 1 base, V lost 10 bases, and 7 bases had no gene match. Germline V lookup: CDR1 ENHRY, CDR2 SYGVKD. The CDR3 length is 15 residues. CDR3 DNA: TGTGCCACCTCGACTAGCGGGGGTTTCCAAGAGACCCAGTACTTC. Residues: CATSTSGGFQETQYF.

The chain couples TRBV2 to TRBJ1-1, with D unclear. Trimming cost V 6 bases and J 2 bases, with 7 bases left between them. Germline CDR1 reads SNHLY; CDR2 reads FYNNEI. This CDR3 is 12 amino acids long. DNA for the CDR3: TGTGCCAGCAGAAAGACAAACACTGAAGCTTTCTTT. It codes for CASRKTNTEAFF.

The table lists this clone with a count of one. The chain uses TRBV2 and TRBJ1-2; D is possibly TRBD1 (5 bases). V lost 4 bases and J lost 7, with 13 bases in between. The CDR3 length is 13 residues. Germline V CDR1 and CDR2: SNHLY, FYNNEI. This CDR3 reads CASSASGGSGYTF. CDR3 in DNA: TGTGCCAGCAGTGCATCCGGGGGTTCTGGCTACACCTTC. The complete variable domain, with remaining parts taken from reference TRBV2 and TRBJ1-2, reads EPEVTQTPSHQVTQMGQEVILRCVPISNHLYFYWYRQILGQKVEFLVSFYNNEISEKSEIFDDQFSVERPDGSNFTLKIRSTKLEDSAMYFCASSASGGSGYTFGSGTRLTVV.

The chain uses TRBV19 and TRBJ1-1; D may be TRBD1 (6 bases). Trimming left V 3 bases short and J 4 bases short, with 12 bases between. From germline, CDR1 is LNHDA and CDR2 SQIVND (reference sequence). The CDR3 extends over 14 amino acids. This chain's CDR3 is CASSMGAAGTEAFF. In nucleotides, the CDR3 is TGTGCCAGTAGTATGGGGGCCGCGGGCACTGAAGCTTTCTTT.

This chain's CDR3 is CAWSSGQLDQQLFF. The CDR3 DNA sequence: TGTGCCTGGAGTTCTGGACAGCTCGATCAACAACTGTTTTTT. This rearrangement joins TRBV30 to TRBJ1-4; possible D gene TRBD1, 6 bases. V dropped 2 bases and J dropped 12 bases, with 19 bases sitting between them. CDR3 length: 14 residues. The V gene's germline CDR1 is GTSNPN and CDR2 SVGIG (reference sequence).

The rearrangement uses TRBV7-3 and TRBJ1-1; D gene ambiguous. The CDR3 loop spans 13 amino acids. Trimming removed 6 bases at V and 2 bases at J, with 10 bases between. Germline V CDR1 and CDR2: SGHTA, FQGTGA. CDR3 sequence (DNA): TGTGCCAGCAGTCAGACTCGTAACACTGAAGCTTTCTTT. It specifies CASSQTRNTEAFF.

CDR3 DNA sequence: TGTGCCAGCAGCGTGACAGGGTATGAAAAACTGTTTTTT. This sequence encodes CASSVTGYEKLFF. The genes are TRBV7-9 and TRBJ1-4; 7 positions agree with TRBD1. Germline V gene lookup returns CDR1 SEHNR and CDR2 FQNEAQ (reference sequence). The CDR3 is 13 amino acids. With 5 bases clipped from V and 6 bases from J, the junction kept 3 bases outside the gene matches.

V and J are TRBV29-1 and TRBJ1-1; D perhaps matches TRBD1 (5 bases). CDR3 length: 12 residues. V was cut by 2 bases and J by 7 bases, with 11 bases left in between. Per the germline V gene, CDR1 is SQVTM and CDR2 is ANQGSEA. This CDR3 is CSVETGAGEAFF. CDR3 coding DNA: TGCAGCGTTGAAACTGGGGCTGGTGAAGCTTTCTTT.

A few counts support this clone. The genes are TRBV5-6 and TRBJ2-6; 8 nucleotides agree with TRBD1. The CDR3 is 17 residues long. Germline assignment: CDR1 SGHDT and CDR2 YYEEEE. After removal of 4 bases from V and 0 bases from J, the junction contained 6 bases not matched to a gene. CDR3 amino acids: CASSRQGPTSGANVLTF. The CDR3 DNA follows: TGTGCCAGCAGCCGACAGGGGCCGACCTCTGGGGCCAACGTCCTGACTTTC.

This sequence joins TRBV7-9 and TRBJ2-1, with 16 bases identical to TRBD2. CDR1 is SEHNR and CDR2 is FQNEAQ in the germline V gene (reference sequence). The CDR3 extends over 19 amino acids. V trimming: 4 bases; J trimming: 1 base; junction bases outside the gene matches: 7. The CDR3 nucleotides read TGTGCCAGCAGCTCCTCGGGACTAGCGGGGGGGCAGTCCTACAATGAGCAGTTCTTC. It encodes CASSSSGLAGGQSYNEQFF.

V and J are TRBV28 and TRBJ1-4; D is possibly TRBD1 (6 bases). The CDR3 spans 13 residues. Germline CDR1 and CDR2: MDHEN and SYDVKM. Trimming removed 2 bases from V and 10 bases from J, with 11 bases in between. This CDR3 reads CASSLRGAVKLFF. In nucleotides, the CDR3 is TGTGCCAGCAGTTTACGGGGGGCTGTAAAACTGTTTTTT.

This chain connects TRBV18 to TRBJ1-2; 7 nucleotides match TRBD1. Looked up from germline, CDR1 is KGHSH and CDR2 is LQKENI. J gave up 2 bases and V 3 bases, and 6 bases lay outside the gene matches. CDR3 length equals 15 residues. The CDR3 here is CASSPLGGQNYGYTF. In DNA form, the CDR3 reads TGTGCCAGCTCACCCCTGGGGGGACAGAACTATGGCTACACCTTC.

This clone has only one observation. J is TRBJ1-1 and V is TRBV28; 9 bases agree with TRBD1. The CDR3 is 15 residues long. Unmatched junction bases numbered 8, after V lost 5 bases and J lost 4 bases. Germline CDR1 and CDR2: MDHEN and SYDVKM. The CDR3 nucleotides read TGTGCCAGCAGTACCAGACAGGGGGTGAGCACTGAAGCTTTCTTT. Translating it yields CASSTRQGVSTEAFF.

In this sample, this clone turned up a few times. This rearrangement joins TRBV6-1 to TRBJ1-1; D remains ambiguous. Germline loops: CDR1 MNHNS, CDR2 SASEGT. The V and J ends lost 3 bases and 4 bases respectively, with 12 bases between them. The CDR3 runs 14 residues. This CDR3 reads CASSEVFESTEAFF. As DNA, the CDR3 is TGTGCCAGCAGTGAGGTCTTCGAGTCCACTGAAGCTTTCTTT.

The chain has TRBV15 and TRBJ2-3, with 10 bases lining up with TRBD2. Germline V lookup: CDR1 LNHNV, CDR2 YYDKDF (reference sequence). V trimming: 2 bases; J trimming: 4 bases; junction bases outside the gene matches: 6. The CDR3 spans 16 residues. CDR3 in amino acids: CATSRYQRGGPDTQYF. In DNA form, the CDR3 reads TGTGCCACCAGCAGATATCAGCGGGGGGGCCCAGATACGCAGTATTTT.

The chain is built from TRBV5-1 and TRBJ1-2; unclear D gene. The ends were cut back, 0 bases at V and 2 bases at J, with 8 bases in the middle. Germline V gene lookup returns CDR1 SGHRS and CDR2 YFSETQ. This CDR3 has 14 amino acids. As DNA, the CDR3 is TGCGCCAGCAGCTTGGCGACCGGGAACTATGGCTACACCTTC. Its translation is CASSLATGNYGYTF.

The chain joins TRBV30 to TRBJ1-1, with unresolved D. The V end lost 2 bases, the J end lost 1 base, and 5 bases lay between the germline ends. CDR1 and CDR2 (germline): GTSNPN, SVGIG (reference sequence). This CDR3 has 12 residues. CDR3 in amino acids: CAWSFWNTEAFF. For the CDR3, the DNA is TGTGCCTGGAGTTTCTGGAACACTGAAGCTTTCTTT.

The J gene is TRBJ1-1, the V gene TRBV25-1; D gene uncertain. Germline V lookup: CDR1 MGHDK, CDR2 SYGVNS. This CDR3 has 16 amino acids. The V and J ends lost 1 base and 1 base respectively, with 13 bases between them. In DNA form, the CDR3 reads TGTGCCAGCAGTGAATGGAGGGCAGGATGGAACACTGAAGCTTTCTTT. It specifies CASSEWRAGWNTEAFF. Looking up the rest from reference TRBV25-1 and TRBJ1-1 gives the full variable domain: EADIYQTPRYLVIGTGKKITLECSQTMGHDKMYWYQQDPGMELHLIHYSYGVNSTEKGDLSSESTVSRIRTEHFPLTLESARPSHTSQYLCASSEWRAGWNTEAFFGQGTRLTVV.

V is TRBV6-5 and J is TRBJ1-2; 7 positions match TRBD1. The length of the CDR3 is 14 residues. The trim removed 7 bases at V and 2 bases at J, leaving 7 bases unmatched. Per germline, CDR1 MNHEY and CDR2 SVGAGI. In DNA, the CDR3 is TGTGCCAGCAAAAGGGGGCAGGGGAACTATGGCTACACCTTC. This encodes CASKRGQGNYGYTF.

The V call is TRBV30, the J call TRBJ1-4, with D possibly matching TRBD1 (5 bases). V lost 2 bases and J 7 bases, leaving 17 bases between the germline ends. This CDR3 has 15 amino acids. CDR1 is GTSNPN, CDR2 SVGIG, per germline (reference sequence). DNA of the CDR3: TGTGCCTGGAGTTTAACTCAGGGATTGACTGAAAAACTGTTTTTT. Amino acids: CAWSLTQGLTEKLFF. Combining the CDR3 with reference TRBV30 and TRBJ1-4 gives the whole variable domain SQTIHQWPATLVQPVGSPLSLECTVEGTSNPNLYWYRQAAGRGLQLLFYSVGIGQISSEVPQNLSASRPQDRQFILSSKKLLLSDSGFYLCAWSLTQGLTEKLFFGSGTQLSVL.

This clone was detected only once. The CDR3 protein is CASSRTGMETQYF. CDR3 sequence (DNA): TGTGCCAGCAGCCGGACAGGGATGGAGACCCAGTACTTC. The V gene is TRBV7-8, the J gene TRBJ2-5; 8 nucleotides match TRBD1. The J segment lost 5 bases and the V segment lost 5 bases, leaving 4 bases of the junction unmatched. CDR3 length equals 13 residues. CDR1 is SGHVS, CDR2 FQNEAQ, per germline.

This chain joins TRBV4-2 and TRBJ1-2; 7 bases match TRBD1. Trimming at V came to 0 bases and at J to 4 bases, leaving 8 bases not matched to a gene. This CDR3 has 16 residues. Germline CDR1 reads LGHNA; CDR2 reads YNFKEQ. The CDR3 loop is CASSQDGGGSSYGYTF. CDR3 nucleotide sequence: TGTGCCAGCAGCCAAGATGGAGGGGGCTCGAGCTATGGCTACACCTTC.

J is TRBJ2-7 and V is TRBV19; TRBD2 matches at 13 bases. The V gene end was trimmed by 5 bases and the J gene end by 1 base; junction bases not matched to a gene: 2. The CDR3 runs 15 residues. Germline V CDR1 and CDR2: LNHDA, SQIVND (reference sequence). CDR3 protein: CASSETSGGSYEQYF. CDR3 in DNA: TGTGCCAGTAGTGAGACTAGCGGGGGGTCCTACGAGCAGTACTTC. Looking up the rest from reference TRBV19 and TRBJ2-7 gives the full variable domain: DGGITQSPKYLFRKEGQNVTLSCEQNLNHDAMYWYRQDPGQGLRLIYYSQIVNDFQKGDIAEGYSVSREKKESFPLTVTSAQKNPTAFYLCASSETSGGSYEQYFGPGTRLTVT.

CDR3 in amino acids: CATSDLTVETQYF. The CDR3 bases are TGTGCCACCAGTGATTTAACTGTCGAGACCCAGTACTTC. The V call is TRBV24-1, the J call TRBJ2-5; D is unclear. V dropped 1 base and J dropped 5 bases, with 7 bases sitting between them. Germline V lookup: CDR1 KGHDR, CDR2 SFDVKD. The length of the CDR3 is 13 residues.

J is TRBJ1-1 and V is TRBV5-1, with 8 bases lining up with TRBD1. The CDR3 runs 16 residues. Germline CDR1 and CDR2: SGHRS and YFSETQ. The V and J ends lost 1 base and 5 bases, in that order; junction bases with no gene match: 10. The CDR3 sequence is CASSLLAGGAGTEAFF. The CDR3 nucleotides are TGCGCCAGCAGCTTGTTGGCAGGGGGCGCGGGTACTGAAGCTTTCTTT.